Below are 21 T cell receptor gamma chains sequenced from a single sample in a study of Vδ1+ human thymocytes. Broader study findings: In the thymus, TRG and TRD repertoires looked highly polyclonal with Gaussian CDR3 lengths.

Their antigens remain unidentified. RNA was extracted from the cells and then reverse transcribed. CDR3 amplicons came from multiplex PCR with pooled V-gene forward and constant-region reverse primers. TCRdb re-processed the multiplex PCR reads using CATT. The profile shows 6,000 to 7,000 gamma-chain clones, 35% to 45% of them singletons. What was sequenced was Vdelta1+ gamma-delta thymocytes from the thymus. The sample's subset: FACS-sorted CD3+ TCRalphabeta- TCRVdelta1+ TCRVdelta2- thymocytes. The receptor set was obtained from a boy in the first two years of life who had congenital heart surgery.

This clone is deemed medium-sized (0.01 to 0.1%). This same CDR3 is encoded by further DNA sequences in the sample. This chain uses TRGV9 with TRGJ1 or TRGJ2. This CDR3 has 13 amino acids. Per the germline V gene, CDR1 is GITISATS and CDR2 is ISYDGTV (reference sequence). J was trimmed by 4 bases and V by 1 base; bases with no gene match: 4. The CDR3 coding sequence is TGTGCCTTGTGGGAGGTATACTATTATAAGAAACTCTTT. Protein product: CALWEVYYYKKLF.

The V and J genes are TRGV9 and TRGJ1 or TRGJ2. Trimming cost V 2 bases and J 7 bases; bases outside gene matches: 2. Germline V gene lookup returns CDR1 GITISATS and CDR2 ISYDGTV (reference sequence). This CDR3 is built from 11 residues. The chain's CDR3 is CALWEGYKKLF. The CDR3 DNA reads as TGTGCCTTGTGGGAGGGCTATAAGAAACTCTTT.

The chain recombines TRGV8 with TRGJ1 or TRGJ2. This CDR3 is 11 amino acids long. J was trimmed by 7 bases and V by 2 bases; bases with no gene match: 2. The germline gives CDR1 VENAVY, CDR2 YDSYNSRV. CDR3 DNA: TGTGCCACCTGGGATACCTATAAGAAACTCTTT. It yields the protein CATWDTYKKLF.

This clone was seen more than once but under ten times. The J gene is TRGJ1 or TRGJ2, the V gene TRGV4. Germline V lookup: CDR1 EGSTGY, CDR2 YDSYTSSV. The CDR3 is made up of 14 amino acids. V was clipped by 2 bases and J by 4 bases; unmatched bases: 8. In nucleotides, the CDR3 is TGTGCCACCTGGGATGAAGGCCTATATTATAAGAAACTCTTT. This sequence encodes CATWDEGLYYKKLF.

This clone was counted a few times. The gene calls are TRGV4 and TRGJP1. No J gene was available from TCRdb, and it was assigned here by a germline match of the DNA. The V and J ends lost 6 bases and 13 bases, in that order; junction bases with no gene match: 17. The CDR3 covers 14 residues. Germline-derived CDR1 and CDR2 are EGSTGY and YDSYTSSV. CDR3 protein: CATWRGGRRTFKIF. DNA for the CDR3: TGTGCCACCTGGAGGGGTGGTCGAAGAACGTTCAAGATATTT.

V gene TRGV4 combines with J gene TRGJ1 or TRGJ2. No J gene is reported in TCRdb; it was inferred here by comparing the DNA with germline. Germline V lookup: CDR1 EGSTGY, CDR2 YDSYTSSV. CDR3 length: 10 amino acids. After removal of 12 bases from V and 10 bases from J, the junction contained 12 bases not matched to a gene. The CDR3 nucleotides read TGTGCCGCCCGCATGGGGAAGAAACTCTTT. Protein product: CAARMGKKLF.

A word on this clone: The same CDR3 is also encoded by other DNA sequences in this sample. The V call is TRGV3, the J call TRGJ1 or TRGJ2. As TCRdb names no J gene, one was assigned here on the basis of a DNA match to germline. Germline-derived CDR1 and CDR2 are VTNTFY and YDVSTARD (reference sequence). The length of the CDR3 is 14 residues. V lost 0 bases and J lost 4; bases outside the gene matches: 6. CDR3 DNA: TGTGCCACCTGGGACAGGCGTCGCTATTATAAGAAACTCTTT. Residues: CATWDRRRYYKKLF.

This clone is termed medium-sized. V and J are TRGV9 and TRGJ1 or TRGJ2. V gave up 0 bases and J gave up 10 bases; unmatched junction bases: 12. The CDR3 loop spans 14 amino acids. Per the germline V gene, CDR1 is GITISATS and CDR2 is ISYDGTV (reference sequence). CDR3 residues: CALWEVLAFRKKLF. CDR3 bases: TGTGCCTTGTGGGAGGTGCTAGCTTTTCGCAAGAAACTCTTT.

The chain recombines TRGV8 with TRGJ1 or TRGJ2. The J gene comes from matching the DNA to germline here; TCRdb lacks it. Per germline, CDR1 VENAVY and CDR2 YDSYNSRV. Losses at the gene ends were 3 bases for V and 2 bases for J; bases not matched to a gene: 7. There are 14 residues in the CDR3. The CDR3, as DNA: TGTGCCACCTGGGATCGGTCGGATTATTATAAGAAACTCTTT. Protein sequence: CATWDRSDYYKKLF.

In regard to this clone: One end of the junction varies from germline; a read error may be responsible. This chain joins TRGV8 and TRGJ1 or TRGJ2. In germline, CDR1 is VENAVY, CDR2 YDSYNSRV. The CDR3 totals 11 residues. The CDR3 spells CATGDKKKKLF. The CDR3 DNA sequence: TGTGCCACCGGGGATAAGAAAAAGAAACTCTTT.

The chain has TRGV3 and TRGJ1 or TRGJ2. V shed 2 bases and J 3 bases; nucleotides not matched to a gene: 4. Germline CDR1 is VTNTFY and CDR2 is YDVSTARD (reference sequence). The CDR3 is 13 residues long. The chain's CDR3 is CATWDTSYYKKLF. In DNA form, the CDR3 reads TGTGCCACCTGGGACACTTCTTATTATAAGAAACTCTTT.

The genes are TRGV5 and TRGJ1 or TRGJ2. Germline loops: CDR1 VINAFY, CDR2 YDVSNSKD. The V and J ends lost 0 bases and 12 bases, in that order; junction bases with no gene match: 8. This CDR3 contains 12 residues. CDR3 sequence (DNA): TGTGCCACCTGGGACAGGCCTAGGACGAAACTCTTT. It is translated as CATWDRPRTKLF.

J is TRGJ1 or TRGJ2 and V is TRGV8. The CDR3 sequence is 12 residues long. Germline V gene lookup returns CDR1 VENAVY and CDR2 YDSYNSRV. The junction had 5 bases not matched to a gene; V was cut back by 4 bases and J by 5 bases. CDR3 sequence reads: CATWEIDYKKLF. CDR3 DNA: TGTGCCACCTGGGAGATTGATTATAAGAAACTCTTT.

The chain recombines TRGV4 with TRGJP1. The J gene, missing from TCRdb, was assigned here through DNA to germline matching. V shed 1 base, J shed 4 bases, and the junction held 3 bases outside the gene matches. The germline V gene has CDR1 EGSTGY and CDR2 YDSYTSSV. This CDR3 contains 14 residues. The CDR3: CATWDGRTGWFKIF. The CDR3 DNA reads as TGTGCCACCTGGGATGGACGCACTGGTTGGTTCAAGATATTT.

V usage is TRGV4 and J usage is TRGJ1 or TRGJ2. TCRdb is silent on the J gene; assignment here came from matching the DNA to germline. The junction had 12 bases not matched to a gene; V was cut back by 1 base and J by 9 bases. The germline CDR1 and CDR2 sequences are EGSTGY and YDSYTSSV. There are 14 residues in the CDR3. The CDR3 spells CATWDGTAPIKKLF. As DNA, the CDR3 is TGTGCCACCTGGGATGGAACGGCCCCGATTAAGAAACTCTTT.

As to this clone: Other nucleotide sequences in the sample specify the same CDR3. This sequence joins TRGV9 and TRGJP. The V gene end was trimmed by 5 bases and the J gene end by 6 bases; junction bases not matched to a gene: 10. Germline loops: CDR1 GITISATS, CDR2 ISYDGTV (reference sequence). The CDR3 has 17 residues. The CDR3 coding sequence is TGTGCCTTGTGGGGGATGCTGGGAGAGTTGGGCAAAAAAATCAAGGTATTT. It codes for CALWGMLGELGKKIKVF.

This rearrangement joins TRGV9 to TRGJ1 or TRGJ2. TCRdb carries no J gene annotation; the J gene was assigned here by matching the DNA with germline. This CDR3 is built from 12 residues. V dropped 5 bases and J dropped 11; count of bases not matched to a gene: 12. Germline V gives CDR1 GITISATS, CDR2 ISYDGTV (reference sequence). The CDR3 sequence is CALWGGYGQKLF. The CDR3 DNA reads TGTGCCTTGTGGGGCGGTTACGGGCAGAAACTCTTT.

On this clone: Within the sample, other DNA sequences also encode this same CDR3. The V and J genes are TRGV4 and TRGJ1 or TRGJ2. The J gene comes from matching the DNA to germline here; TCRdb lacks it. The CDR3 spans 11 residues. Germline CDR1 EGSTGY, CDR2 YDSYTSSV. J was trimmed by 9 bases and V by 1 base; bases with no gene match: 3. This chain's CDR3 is CATWDGPKKLF. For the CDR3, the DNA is TGTGCCACCTGGGATGGTCCTAAGAAACTCTTT.

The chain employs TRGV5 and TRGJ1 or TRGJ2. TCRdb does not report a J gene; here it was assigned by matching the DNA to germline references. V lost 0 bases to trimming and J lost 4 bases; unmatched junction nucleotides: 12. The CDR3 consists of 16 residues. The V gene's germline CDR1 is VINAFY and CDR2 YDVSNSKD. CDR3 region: CATWDRPDPRYYKKLF. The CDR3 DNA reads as TGTGCCACCTGGGACAGGCCAGATCCGAGGTATTATAAGAAACTCTTT.

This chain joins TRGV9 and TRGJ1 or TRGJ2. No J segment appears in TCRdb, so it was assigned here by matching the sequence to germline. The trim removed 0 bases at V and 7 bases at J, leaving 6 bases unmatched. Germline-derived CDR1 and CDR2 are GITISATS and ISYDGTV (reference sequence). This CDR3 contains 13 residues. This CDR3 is CALWEVLCYKKLF. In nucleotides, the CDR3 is TGTGCCTTGTGGGAGGTGCTTTGCTATAAGAAACTCTTT.

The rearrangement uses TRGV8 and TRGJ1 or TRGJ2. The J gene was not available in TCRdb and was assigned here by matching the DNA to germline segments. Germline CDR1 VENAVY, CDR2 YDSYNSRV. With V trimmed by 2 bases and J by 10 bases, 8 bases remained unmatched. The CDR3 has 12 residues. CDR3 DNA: TGTGCCACCTGGGATAAGGTGAGGAAGAAACTCTTT. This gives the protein CATWDKVRKKLF.